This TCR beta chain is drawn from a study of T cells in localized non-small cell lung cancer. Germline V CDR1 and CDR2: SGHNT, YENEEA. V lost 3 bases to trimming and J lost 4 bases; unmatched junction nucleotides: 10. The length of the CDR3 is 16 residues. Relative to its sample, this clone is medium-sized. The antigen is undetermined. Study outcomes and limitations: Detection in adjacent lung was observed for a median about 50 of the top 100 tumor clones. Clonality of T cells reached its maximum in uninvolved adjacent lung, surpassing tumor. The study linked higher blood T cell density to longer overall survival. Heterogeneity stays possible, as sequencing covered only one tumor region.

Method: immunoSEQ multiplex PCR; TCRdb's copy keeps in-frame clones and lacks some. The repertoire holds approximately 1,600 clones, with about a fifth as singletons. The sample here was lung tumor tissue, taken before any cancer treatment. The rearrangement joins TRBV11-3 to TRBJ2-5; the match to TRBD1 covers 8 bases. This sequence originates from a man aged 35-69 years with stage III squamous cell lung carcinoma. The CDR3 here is CASSLGKDRVGETQYF. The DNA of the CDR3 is TGTGCCAGCAGCTTGGGCAAGGACAGGGTAGGAGAGACCCAGTACTTC. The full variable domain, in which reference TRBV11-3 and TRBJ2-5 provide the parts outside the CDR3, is EAGVVQSPRYKIIEKKQPVAFWCNPISGHNTLYWYLQNLGQGPELLIRYENEEAVDDSQLPKDRFSAERLKGVDSTLKIQPAELGDSAVYLCASSLGKDRVGETQYFGPGTRLLVL.